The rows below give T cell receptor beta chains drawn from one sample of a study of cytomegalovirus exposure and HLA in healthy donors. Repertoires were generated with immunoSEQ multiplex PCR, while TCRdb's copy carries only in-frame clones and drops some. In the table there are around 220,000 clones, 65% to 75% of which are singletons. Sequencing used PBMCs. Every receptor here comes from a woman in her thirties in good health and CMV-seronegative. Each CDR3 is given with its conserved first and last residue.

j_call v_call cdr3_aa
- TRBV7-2 CASSLQTSHYEQYF
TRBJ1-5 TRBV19 CASRVRTGGDSNQPQHF
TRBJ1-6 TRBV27 CASGDIGDYNSPLHF
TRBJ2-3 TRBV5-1 CASSFNGGAEDTQYF
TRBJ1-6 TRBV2 CASSGTPSSYNSPLHF
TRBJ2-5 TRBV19 CATGTSGETQYF
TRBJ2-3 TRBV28 CASTAGDTQYF
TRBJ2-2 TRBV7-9 CSSTLTGTGELFF
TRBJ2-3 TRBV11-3 CASSLGTSGTDTQYF
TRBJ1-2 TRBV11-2 CASRGRGENYGYTF
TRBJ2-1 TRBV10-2 CASSAFENYYNEQFF
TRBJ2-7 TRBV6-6 CASSPSGSRHEQYF
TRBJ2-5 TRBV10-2 CASSDKRAGVETQYF
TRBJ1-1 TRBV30 CASVQGSSGNTEAFF
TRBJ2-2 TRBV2 CASTGLAGGELFF